This passage covers 27 T cell receptor beta chains from one sample sequenced in a study of Ad26.COV2.S vaccination and SARS-CoV-2 variants (dated by TCRdb to 2020 to 2022). The library was obtained by the immunoSEQ multiplex PCR assay. Drawn from immuneACCESS, this table holds only the in-frame rearrangements with V and J called that TCRdb kept. Clones are partly lost; checked studies trace under half to an unresolved V gene and leave the rest unexplained. The sample data list 400,000 to 500,000 clones, and roughly nine tenths of these were observed just once. Around 2.6% of the sample belongs to the ten largest clones. The treatment or condition tag for this specimen amounts to: about 20 received Ad26.COV2.S at low or high dose, single or two shots; roughly five received placebo; per-sample allocation not given. Repertoires of vaccine and placebo recipients were sequenced from samples collected on day 63 after the first injection.

The starting material was peripheral blood, obtained in a trial of Ad26.COV2.S vaccine versus placebo. These receptors all come from a person between 18 and 65 years old who received the Ad26.COV2.S COVID-19 vaccine or a placebo.

This clone came up once. The rearrangement uses TRBV4-2 and TRBJ1-4; D uncertain. The CDR3 sequence is 15 residues long. Per the germline V gene, CDR1 is LGHNA and CDR2 is YNFKEQ. Trimming shortened V by 0 bases and J by 4 bases, and 9 bases separated the two germline ends. CDR3 protein: CASSQDRAGNEKLFF. CDR3 sequence (DNA): TGTGCCAGCAGCCAAGATAGGGCAGGTAATGAAAAACTGTTTTTT.

This clone was detected once. CDR3 in amino acids: CASSFSAESTDTQYF. The CDR3 DNA sequence: TGTGCCAGCAGTTTTAGTGCGGAGAGCACAGATACGCAGTATTTT. The chain recombines TRBV7-3 with TRBJ2-3, with no clear D. V lost 6 bases and J lost 0, with 13 bases in between. Germline CDR1 SGHTA, CDR2 FQGTGA. The CDR3 spans 15 residues.

This chain connects TRBV4-3 to TRBJ1-3, with 8 bases fitting TRBD1. This CDR3 is 19 amino acids long. CDR1 and CDR2 from the germline V gene are LGHNA and YSLEER. After removal of 0 bases from V and 6 bases from J, the junction contained 16 bases not matched to a gene. CDR3 region: CASSQESAPPGGLENTIYF. CDR3 in DNA: TGCGCCAGCAGCCAAGAGTCGGCTCCGCCAGGGGGCTTGGAAAACACCATATATTTT.

The chain recombines TRBV30 with TRBJ2-3, with D perhaps matching TRBD2 (7 bases). This CDR3 contains 15 residues. Trimming pared 8 bases from V and 3 bases from J, leaving 21 bases between. Germline-derived CDR1 and CDR2 are GTSNPN and SVGIG (reference sequence). The chain's CDR3 is CAGEGRGLRTDTQYF. The CDR3 region has the DNA TGTGCCGGGGAGGGCCGGGGGCTGCGGACAGATACGCAGTATTTT. Combining the CDR3 with reference TRBV30 and TRBJ2-3 gives the whole variable domain SQTIHQWPATLVQPVGSPLSLECTVEGTSNPNLYWYRQAAGRGLQLLFYSVGIGQISSEVPQNLSASRPQDRQFILSSKKLLLSDSGFYLCAGEGRGLRTDTQYFGPGTRLTVL.

This clone was seen only a few times. This chain uses TRBV27 with TRBJ2-7; D possibly uses TRBD1 or TRBD2 (5 bases each). V gave up 5 bases and J gave up 0 bases, with 17 bases separating them. Looked up from germline, CDR1 is MNHEY and CDR2 is SMNVEV (reference sequence). The CDR3 length is 16 residues. CDR3 sequence reads: CASSPRDGWSSYEQYF. In DNA, the CDR3 is TGTGCCAGCAGTCCACGGGACGGTTGGAGCTCCTACGAGCAGTACTTC.

The chain employs TRBV7-8 and TRBJ2-7; TRBD1 agrees at 10 bases. The CDR3 sequence is 14 residues long. V lost 3 bases and J lost 4; bases outside the gene matches: 3. Germline-derived CDR1 and CDR2 are SGHVS and FQNEAQ. CDR3 in amino acids: CASSLRTGGYEQYF. The CDR3 bases are TGTGCCAGCAGCTTGCGGACAGGGGGTTACGAGCAGTACTTC.

The rearrangement uses TRBV4-2 and TRBJ2-7, with 9 bases fitting TRBD2. Germline trimming cut 0 bases from V and 2 bases from J; bases unmatched to any gene: 2. Germline values: CDR1 LGHNA, CDR2 YNFKEQ. This CDR3 is 15 amino acids long. CDR3 region: CASSQDSGGPYEQYF. The CDR3 DNA reads TGTGCCAGCAGCCAAGATAGCGGGGGCCCCTACGAGCAGTACTTC.

The CDR3 DNA follows: TGTGCCAGCACCGAGCGGCCCACCGGGGAGCTGTTTTTT. Amino acids: CASTERPTGELFF. The rearrangement joins TRBV5-4 to TRBJ2-2; D may be TRBD2 (5 bases). This CDR3 spans 13 amino acids. Trimming pared 6 bases from V and 4 bases from J, leaving 10 bases between. Germline V gene lookup returns CDR1 SGHNT and CDR2 YYREEE (reference sequence).

The CDR3 spells CASSLVRWGTQYF. In nucleotides, the CDR3 is TGTGCCAGCAGTTTAGTTCGCTGGGGTACGCAGTATTTT. The rearrangement links TRBV27 to TRBJ2-3, with D hard to call. V lost 2 bases and J 8 bases, leaving 11 bases between the germline ends. Germline CDR1 reads MNHEY; CDR2 reads SMNVEV (reference sequence). This CDR3 comprises 13 residues.

The chain joins TRBV7-2 to TRBJ1-4, with a possible D match to TRBD1 (5 bases). V was cut by 5 bases and J by 8 bases, with 15 bases left in between. The CDR3 loop spans 14 amino acids. Germline values: CDR1 SGHTA, CDR2 FQGNSA. The CDR3 loop is CASSPRAWGEKLFF. The DNA for the CDR3 is TGTGCCAGCAGCCCCAGGGCTTGGGGAGAAAAACTGTTTTTT.

The chain employs TRBV20-1 and TRBJ2-7, with 9 positions matching TRBD2. The CDR3 runs 11 residues. The germline V gene has CDR1 DFQATT and CDR2 SNEGSKA (reference sequence). CDR3 residues: CGGTSLNEQYF. DNA of the CDR3: TGCGGCGGGACTAGCCTAAACGAGCAGTACTTC.

This chain connects TRBV7-6 to TRBJ2-3, with TRBD2 as a possible D gene (5 bases). The CDR3 contains 16 residues. CDR1 and CDR2 from the germline V gene are SGHVS and FNYEAQ. The ends were cut back, 2 bases at V and 3 bases at J, with 15 bases in the middle. For the CDR3, the DNA is TGTGCCAGCAGCTTAAGTCCGGCCCGAGGGACAGATACGCAGTATTTT. It translates to CASSLSPARGTDTQYF. Together with reference TRBV7-6 and TRBJ2-3, the CDR3 gives the full variable domain: GAGVSQSPRYKVTKRGQDVALRCDPISGHVSLYWYRQALGQGPEFLTYFNYEAQQDKSGLPNDRFSAERPEGSISTLTIQRTEQRDSAMYRCASSLSPARGTDTQYFGPGTRLTVL.

V usage is TRBV18 and J usage is TRBJ1-2; D gene uncertain. The ends were cut back, 5 bases at V and 3 bases at J, with 13 bases in the middle. Germline-derived CDR1 and CDR2 are KGHSH and LQKENI. This CDR3 has 14 residues. CDR3 protein: CASSWFNSDYGYTF. As DNA, the CDR3 is TGTGCCAGCTCATGGTTTAACAGCGACTATGGCTACACCTTC.

This clone was recorded only once. This chain links TRBV15 with TRBJ2-5; D is uncertain. V was clipped by 1 base and J by 5 bases, with 8 bases between them. The length of the CDR3 is 13 residues. Germline lookup yields CDR1 LNHNV and CDR2 YYDKDF (reference sequence). In nucleotides, the CDR3 is TGTGCCACCAGCAGAGCACCTGTTGAGACCCAGTACTTC. This gives the protein CATSRAPVETQYF.

The chain joins TRBV5-3 to TRBJ1-5; weak D call: TRBD1 (5 bases). TRBV5-3 is an ORF for which the function is uncertain. The V and J ends lost 5 bases and 2 bases respectively, with 14 bases between them. The CDR3 is 15 residues long. The CDR3 DNA is TGTGCCAGAAGTACAGGCCGAGGTGGCAATCAGCCCCAGCATTTT. Encoded protein: CARSTGRGGNQPQHF.

Comments on this clone: Other DNA sequences of this sample code for an identical CDR3. V is TRBV7-2 and J is TRBJ2-7; 12 bases fit TRBD2. The ends lost 1 base at V and 2 bases at J; junction bases unmatched: 0. The CDR3 length is 15 residues. In germline, CDR1 is SGHTA, CDR2 FQGNSA. The CDR3 coding sequence is TGTGCCAGCAGCTTAGGGACTAGCGGGACCTACGAGCAGTACGTC. Translation: CASSLGTSGTYEQYV.

The chain combines TRBV7-2 with TRBJ2-1; 9 bases fit TRBD1. Trimming at V came to 3 bases and at J to 4 bases, leaving 7 bases not matched to a gene. CDR1 and CDR2 from the germline V gene are SGHTA and FQGNSA. This CDR3 has 16 residues. This chain's CDR3 is CASSLDRGSQYNEQFF. DNA of the CDR3: TGTGCCAGCAGCTTGGACAGGGGTTCCCAATACAATGAGCAGTTCTTC.

This chain uses TRBV29-1 with TRBJ2-3; 8 positions agree with TRBD2. The CDR3 is 15 amino acids. The germline V gene has CDR1 SQVTM and CDR2 ANQGSEA. V gave up 3 bases and J gave up 2 bases; unmatched junction bases: 7. CDR3 coding DNA: TGCAGCGTTGAGGGACTAGAAGGGGTCACAGATACGCAGTATTTT. This gives the protein CSVEGLEGVTDTQYF.

The chain carries TRBV6-1 and TRBJ2-7; TRBD2 agrees at 7 bases. The CDR3 has 15 residues. From germline, CDR1 is MNHNS and CDR2 SASEGT. V lost 3 bases, J lost 5 bases, and 10 bases stayed unmatched. This chain's CDR3 is CASSDPPAGSDEQYV. The CDR3 bases are TGTGCCAGCAGTGATCCCCCAGCGGGATCTGACGAGCAGTACGTC.

J is TRBJ2-7 and V is TRBV9; 12 nucleotides align to TRBD2. J was trimmed by 0 bases and V by 3 bases; bases with no gene match: 1. The V gene's germline CDR1 is SGDLS and CDR2 YYNGEE. The CDR3 sequence is 15 residues long. CDR3: CASSGGLAGSYEQYF. The DNA for the CDR3 is TGTGCCAGCAGCGGGGGACTAGCGGGCTCCTACGAGCAGTACTTC.

As DNA, the CDR3 is TGTGCCAGCAGTTTCCGCTACGGGACTAGCGGGAGTTGTGAGCAGTACGTC. Translating it yields CASSFRYGTSGSCEQYV. The rearrangement joins TRBV27 to TRBJ2-7, with TRBD2 identical over 14 bases. Trimming at V came to 3 bases and at J to 7 bases, leaving 11 bases not matched to a gene. The CDR3 runs 17 residues. Germline V CDR1 and CDR2: MNHEY, SMNVEV (reference sequence).

This chain links TRBV4-1 with TRBJ1-5; TRBD1 agrees at 8 bases. Germline V CDR1 and CDR2: MGHRA, YSYEKL. The CDR3 is 17 residues long. The V and J ends lost 2 bases and 0 bases, in that order; junction bases with no gene match: 6. DNA of the CDR3: TGCGCCAGCAGCCAATGGCCGGGACAGGTTAGCAATCAGCCCCAGCATTTT. This encodes CASSQWPGQVSNQPQHF.

The chain couples TRBV11-2 to TRBJ2-7, with TRBD1 as a possible D gene (5 bases). Trimming left V 2 bases short and J 6 bases short, with 23 bases between. This CDR3 is built from 17 residues. Looked up from germline, CDR1 is SGHAT and CDR2 is FQNNGV. This CDR3 reads CASSLSIGGFDRGEQYV. In nucleotides, the CDR3 is TGTGCCAGCAGCTTAAGTATAGGCGGTTTCGACAGAGGCGAGCAGTACGTC.

This chain joins TRBV28 and TRBJ2-6; TRBD2 matches at 10 bases. CDR1 and CDR2 (germline): MDHEN, SYDVKM. J gave up 2 bases and V 4 bases, and 17 bases lay outside the gene matches. This CDR3 is 21 amino acids long. The DNA for the CDR3 is TGTGCCAGCAGTTCACCAGCGGGAGGGGGAAAGAGACTGACTGGGGCCAACGTCCTGACTTTC. As protein: CASSSPAGGGKRLTGANVLTF. The complete variable domain, with remaining parts taken from reference TRBV28 and TRBJ2-6, reads DVKVTQSSRYLVKRTGEKVFLECVQDMDHENMFWYRQDPGLGLRLIYFSYDVKMKEKGDIPEGYSVSREKKERFSLILESASTNQTSMYLCASSSPAGGGKRLTGANVLTFGAGSRLTVL.

DNA for the CDR3: TGTGCCACCAGTGATTTCCGCCCAGGGACCGGGGAGCTGTTTTTT. Translating it yields CATSDFRPGTGELFF. The V call is TRBV24-1, the J call TRBJ2-2; D possibly corresponds to TRBD1 (5 bases). Looked up from germline, CDR1 is KGHDR and CDR2 is SFDVKD. V lost 1 base, J lost 5 bases, and 10 bases lay in between. This CDR3 spans 15 amino acids.

This sequence joins TRBV5-1 and TRBJ2-1; no clear D gene. Germline CDR1 reads SGHRS; CDR2 reads YFSETQ. This CDR3 spans 15 amino acids. V was pared by 7 bases and J by 4 bases, with 18 bases between. The CDR3 DNA is TGCGCCAGCGGAGTTCTAGAAGGCGGTTACAATGAGCAGTTCTTC. Protein sequence: CASGVLEGGYNEQFF.

The chain employs TRBV5-1 and TRBJ2-1; D is unresolved. The CDR3 has 15 amino acids. Per germline, CDR1 SGHRS and CDR2 YFSETQ. V lost 4 bases and J lost 3, with 14 bases in between. CDR3 DNA: TGCGCCAGCAGCGTGACCATAAAAAACTACAATGAGCAGTTCTTC. This encodes CASSVTIKNYNEQFF.